Listed below are T cell receptor beta chains from one sample, sequenced in a study of blood T cells in healthy people across ages. From the 5' RACE reads, TCRdb called clonotypes with MiXCR, one entry per CDR3 protein. The sample holds under 2,000,000 distinct CDR3 sequences, roughly 50% seen once. Material for sequencing was blood. Receptors were obtained from a woman aged 40 to 50 in good health. The CDR3 runs from the conserved cysteine through the conserved F or W. The order of the fields is V gene, J gene, D gene, clone size, CDR3 DNA, CDR3 protein. A D gene is named only where the DNA matches it firmly. Some rows mark clone size as missing; the rest say once, few, many or name a class of expanded clone.

v_call: TRBV7-2; j_call: TRBJ2-5; d_call: TRBD2; clone_size: few; cdr3_nt: TGTGCCAGCAGCCGCGGCGCTAGCGGGCAAGAGACCCAGTACTTC; cdr3_aa: CASSRGASGQETQYF
v_call: TRBV30; j_call: TRBJ2-7; d_call: .; clone_size: .; cdr3_nt: TGTGCCTGGAAAGGTGGCGGGGGCCCCTACGAGCAGTACTTC; cdr3_aa: CAWKGGGGPYEQYF
v_call: TRBV14; j_call: TRBJ1-4; d_call: .; clone_size: .; cdr3_nt: TGTGCCAGCAGCCAAGGGCAGGCCTGGGCAGCCAGGAATGAAAAACTGTTTTTT; cdr3_aa: CASSQGQAWAARNEKLFF
v_call: TRBV11-2; j_call: TRBJ1-2; d_call: .; clone_size: few; cdr3_nt: TGTGCCAGCAGCCCCCCCGGGGTGAGTCCCAAGGATGGCTACACCTTC; cdr3_aa: CASSPPGVSPKDGYTF
v_call: TRBV7-2; j_call: TRBJ2-3; d_call: TRBD2; clone_size: .; cdr3_nt: TGTGCCAGCCGCCCGGGGGGTACGTCGACAGATACGCAGTATTTT; cdr3_aa: CASRPGGTSTDTQYF
v_call: TRBV7-9; j_call: TRBJ2-3; d_call: TRBD1; clone_size: few; cdr3_nt: TGTGCCAGCAGCCCGCCGGAACAGGGGCAGGATACGCAGTATTTT; cdr3_aa: CASSPPEQGQDTQYF
v_call: TRBV6-2/TRBV6-3; j_call: TRBJ2-4; d_call: .; clone_size: .; cdr3_nt: TGTGCCAGCAGCCCTTCGCGGAGGGGCTTGGTATACATTCAGTACTTC; cdr3_aa: CASSPSRRGLVYIQYF
v_call: TRBV7-8; j_call: TRBJ2-5; d_call: .; clone_size: .; cdr3_nt: TGTGCCAGCAGCCTACTGGTGGGGTCAACCCGGTCTCGTGAGCAGTACTTC; cdr3_aa: CASSLLVGSTRSREQYF
v_call: TRBV29-1; j_call: TRBJ2-1; d_call: .; clone_size: few; cdr3_nt: TGCAGCGTTAGTCCGCGGGTCCCTCTCTACAATGAGCAGTTCTTC; cdr3_aa: CSVSPRVPLYNEQFF
v_call: TRBV29-1; j_call: TRBJ2-6; d_call: .; clone_size: .; cdr3_nt: TGCAGCGTATCCGGGGCTCTCTCTGGGGCCAACGTCCTGACTTTC; cdr3_aa: CSVSGALSGANVLTF
v_call: TRBV20-1; j_call: TRBJ2-3; d_call: TRBD1; clone_size: .; cdr3_nt: TGCAGTGGTAATACAGGGGTACAGGCTTACGTTAGCACAGATACGCAGTATTTT; cdr3_aa: CSGNTGVQAYVSTDTQYF
v_call: TRBV4-1; j_call: TRBJ2-5; d_call: TRBD2; clone_size: many; cdr3_nt: TGCGCCAGCAGCCAAGACACCGGACTAGCGGGGGGCCAAGAGACCCAGTACTTC; cdr3_aa: CASSQDTGLAGGQETQYF
v_call: TRBV7-2; j_call: TRBJ2-7; d_call: .; clone_size: .; cdr3_nt: TGTGCCAGCAGCCCGCGGGCGGTGGGCTCCTACGAGCAGTACTTC; cdr3_aa: CASSPRAVGSYEQYF
v_call: TRBV20-1; j_call: TRBJ2-1; d_call: .; clone_size: .; cdr3_nt: TGCAGTGCTAGAGTGATCGCGGGGGCACACAATGAGCAGTTCTTC; cdr3_aa: CSARVIAGAHNEQFF
v_call: TRBV4-3; j_call: TRBJ1-1; d_call: .; clone_size: .; cdr3_nt: TGCGCCAGCAGCCAAGTGGGGGAGACGCGCTATGAAGCTTTCTTT; cdr3_aa: CASSQVGETRYEAFF
v_call: TRBV6-5; j_call: TRBJ2-7; d_call: .; clone_size: .; cdr3_nt: TGTGCCAGCAGGGAAGCCGGGACGGAGACCTACGAGCAGTACTTC; cdr3_aa: CASREAGTETYEQYF
v_call: TRBV20-1; j_call: TRBJ2-5; d_call: TRBD2; clone_size: .; cdr3_nt: TGCAGTGCTAGGCAACTAGCGGGGCCCGAGACCCAGTACTTC; cdr3_aa: CSARQLAGPETQYF